The clone carrying this T cell receptor beta chain was observed a few times. Its antigen is not known. Specified time point: healthy volunteer bleed at 6 weeks. Total RNA was isolated from whole blood that had not been fractionated. The data derive from a study of human T cells and chemical hapten exposure. Overall study: Small discrepancies in pooled library volume mainly accounted for the varying TCR yields per sample.

Germline V gene data show CDR1 as ENHRY and CDR2 as SYGVKD. This CDR3 is 13 amino acids long. V gave up 10 bases and J gave up 5 bases; unmatched junction bases: 6. Broader study findings: TCRs exceeding a frequency of 1 in 1000 stayed unchanged under DPC sensitization.

Unique molecular identifiers were linked by the library to individual cDNA molecules. TCRdb independently ran MiXCR on the RACE reads; one entry per CDR3 protein. The sample consists of approximately 79,000 distinct CDR3 sequences, roughly 8.7% of them appearing once. The sequencing input was whole blood. The receptor comes from a male donor in good health. Some clones in this sample may be carry-over from other donors' samples. V and J are TRBV10-3 and TRBJ2-3; TRBD1 agrees at 10 bases. For the CDR3, the DNA is TGTGCCAACCGGGACAGGGGTATAGATACGCAGTATTTT. Protein product: CANRDRGIDTQYF.